This TCR beta chain was captured in a study of blood T cell repertoires in COVID-19. Background on the study: Sites across the United States, Italy and Spain contributed samples from acute and convalescent COVID-19. PBMCs, B-cell-depleted T cells, or T cells were the source of the cDNA or gDNA that made up the material.

This CDR3 is built from 13 residues. V dropped 6 bases and J dropped 5 bases, with 11 bases sitting between them. Authors' processing steps: Using reference gene primer amplification, nucleated cell counts were estimated. Libraries were prepared by immunoSEQ multiplex PCR; TCRdb keeps only in-frame clonotypes and omits some of them. The D gene and trimming were derived from the DNA, and the V and J assignments and clone size from that table. The sample comprises 200,000 to 250,000 clones, about four fifths of which are singletons, and roughly 3.4% rests with the top ten. The receptor's source is a woman aged 18-29 years with acute or convalescent COVID-19. The chain has TRBV12-3 or TRBV12-4 and TRBJ1-5; TRBD1 might be the D (6 bases). Material: peripheral blood. DNA for the CDR3: TGTGCCAGCAGCCGGCAGGGGCATCAGCCCCAGCATTTT. This sequence encodes CASSRQGHQPQHF.